Presented here are 8 T cell receptor beta chains from one specimen sequenced in a study of post-analysis software for immune sequencing data (dated by TCRdb to 2014 to 2015). No antigens are known for them. The research as a whole found: Significantly higher frequencies in patients than in controls were found for roughly 5 TRBV segments, including TRBV5-6, TRBV5-1 and TRBV20-1.

Library creation used PCR. The instrument was an Illumina HiSeq 2500. To reduce PCR and sequencing biases, unique molecular identifiers were built into the TCR beta cDNA libraries. TCRdb itself trimmed the public reads at Q25 with fastp, ran MiXCR and retained productive beta chains. Under each unique CDR3 protein, matching rows form one entry showing the most common genes and DNA. This sample is represented by over 150,000 distinct CDR3 sequences; roughly 31% of them were singletons. In total, the top ten clones hold 1.5% of the sample. The sample consisted of blood. Receptor source: a girl aged 5-17 years with multiple sclerosis.

This clonotype was seen only once. A much larger clone differs from this one at a single base, so this may be a read error. The chain links TRBV9 to TRBJ2-7; 7 nucleotides line up with TRBD1. The V segment lost 0 bases and the J segment 2 bases; nucleotides outside the gene matches: 8. Germline values: CDR1 SGDLS, CDR2 YYNGEE. This CDR3 spans 16 amino acids. The DNA for the CDR3 is TGTGCCAGCAGCGTAGCTGGGACAGACCTCCCCTACGAGCAGTACTTC. Translation gives CASSVAGTDLPYEQYF.

To note about this clonotype: A read error is possible here, since a much larger clone lies one base away. This rearrangement joins TRBV28 to TRBJ2-5, with TRBD1 as a possible D gene (7 bases). Trimming took 2 bases from V and 7 from J, leaving 11 bases between them. The CDR3 contains 13 residues. Germline assignment: CDR1 MDHEN and CDR2 SYDVKM. The CDR3 region is CASSLQGGPTQYF. The CDR3 DNA sequence: TGTGCCAGCAGTTTACAGGGGGGTCCGACCCAGTACTTC.

This clonotype was counted a single time. V is TRBV29-1 and J is TRBJ2-5, with TRBD2 matching 8 bases. The CDR3 runs to 14 residues. Trimming took 4 bases from V and 2 from J; bases not matched to a gene: 6. CDR1 is SQVTM, CDR2 ANQGSEA, per germline. This CDR3 reads CSVGAGALQETQYF. The CDR3 coding sequence is TGCAGCGTTGGAGCGGGGGCCTTACAAGAGACCCAGTACTTC.

This clonotype was observed many times. The chain recombines TRBV7-9 with TRBJ2-1, with 9 bases lining up with TRBD2. V gave up 11 bases and J gave up 1 base; unmatched junction bases: 6. The CDR3 has 14 residues. Germline CDR1 reads SEHNR; CDR2 reads FQNEAQ (reference sequence). The CDR3 protein is CAHNLAGSYNEQFF. DNA of the CDR3: TGTGCCCATAATCTAGCGGGATCCTACAATGAGCAGTTCTTC.

The chain has TRBV4-1 and TRBJ1-2; D might be TRBD1 (5 bases). This CDR3 has 11 residues. The germline gives CDR1 MGHRA, CDR2 YSYEKL. The V end was cut by 1 base, the J end by 13 bases, with 10 bases between. The DNA for the CDR3 is TGCGCCAGCAGCCAAGGGGAGGGGCGCACCTTC. It is translated as CASSQGEGRTF.

The rearrangement links TRBV28 to TRBJ1-2, with D possibly TRBD1 on 6 matching bases. The CDR3 totals 14 residues. Germline V gene data show CDR1 as MDHEN and CDR2 as SYDVKM. V gave up 7 bases and J gave up 4 bases, with 16 bases separating them. CDR3 in DNA: TGTGCCAGCATCCTCTCAGGACAGCCCTATGGCTACACCTTC. Encoded protein: CASILSGQPYGYTF.

This clonotype has a handful of counts. This sequence may be a read error, since a much larger clone differs from it by one base. The V call is TRBV10-2, the J call TRBJ2-7; D may be TRBD2 (6 bases). Deletions cut 4 bases from V and 0 bases from J, with 10 bases between. Germline V gene data show CDR1 as WSHSY and CDR2 as SAAADI. The CDR3 extends over 14 amino acids. The CDR3 region has the DNA TGCGCCAGCAGTGGGATGCGGGACTCCTACGAGCAGTACTTC. Its protein is CASSGMRDSYEQYF.

This clonotype showed up many times. This chain uses TRBV27 with TRBJ2-7; D not resolved. There are 13 residues in the CDR3. The V end was cut by 2 bases, the J end by 2 bases, with 7 bases between. Germline lookup yields CDR1 MNHEY and CDR2 SMNVEV (reference sequence). CDR3 residues: CASSLAVTYEQYF. CDR3 nucleotide sequence: TGTGCCAGCAGTTTAGCGGTAACCTACGAGCAGTACTTC.